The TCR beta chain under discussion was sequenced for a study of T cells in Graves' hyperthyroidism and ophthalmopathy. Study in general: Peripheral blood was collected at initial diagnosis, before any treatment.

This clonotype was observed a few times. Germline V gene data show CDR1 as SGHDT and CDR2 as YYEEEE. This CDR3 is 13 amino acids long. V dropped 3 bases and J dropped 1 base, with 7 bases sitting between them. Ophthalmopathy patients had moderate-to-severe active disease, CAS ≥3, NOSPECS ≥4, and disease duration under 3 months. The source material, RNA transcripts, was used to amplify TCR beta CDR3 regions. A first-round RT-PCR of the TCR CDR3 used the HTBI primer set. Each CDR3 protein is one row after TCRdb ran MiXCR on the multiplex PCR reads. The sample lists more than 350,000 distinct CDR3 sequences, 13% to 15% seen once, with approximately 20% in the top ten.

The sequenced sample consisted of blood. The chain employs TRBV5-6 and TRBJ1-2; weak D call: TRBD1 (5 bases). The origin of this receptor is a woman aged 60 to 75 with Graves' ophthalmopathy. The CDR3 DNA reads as TGTGCCAGCAGCTCAGGGATTAACTATGGCTACACCTTC. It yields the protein CASSSGINYGYTF. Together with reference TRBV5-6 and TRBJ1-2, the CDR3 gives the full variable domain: DAGVTQSPTHLIKTRGQQVTLRCSPKSGHDTVSWYQQALGQGPQFIFQYYEEEERQRGNFPDRFSGHQFPNYSSELNVNALLLGDSALYLCASSSGINYGYTFGSGTRLTVV.